These T cell receptor beta chains were read from a single sample in a study of blood T cells in healthy people across ages. In TCRdb, the 5' RACE reads were re-called with MiXCR into one record per CDR3 protein. The sample shows over 300,000 distinct CDR3 sequences, about 52% of them seen only once. The sequenced material came from blood. The receptors were sampled from a man in his sixties in good health. Both conserved end residues are part of each CDR3. D genes are given only for firm matches. Where a row states a size, it is once, few, many or the class of an expanded clone; other rows omit it.

d_call: TRBD2; clone_size: many; v_call: TRBV29-1; j_call: TRBJ2-1; cdr3_aa: CSATSGGVWNEQFF; cdr3_nt: TGCAGCGCGACCAGCGGGGGGGTTTGGAATGAGCAGTTCTTC
d_call: NA; clone_size: once; v_call: TRBV5-1; j_call: TRBJ2-4; cdr3_aa: CASSLGDSKNIQYF; cdr3_nt: TGCGCCAGCAGCTTGGGAGACTCCAAAAACATTCAGTACTTC
d_call: NA; clone_size: NA; v_call: TRBV12-3/TRBV12-4; j_call: TRBJ2-1; cdr3_aa: CASTLIGVEQFF; cdr3_nt: TGTGCCAGCACCTTGATAGGGGTCGAGCAGTTCTTC
d_call: TRBD1; clone_size: NA; v_call: TRBV7-2; j_call: TRBJ1-5; cdr3_aa: CASSSQGGASNQPQHF; cdr3_nt: TGTGCCAGCAGCTCCCAGGGGGGGGCGAGCAATCAGCCCCAGCATTTT
d_call: NA; clone_size: NA; v_call: TRBV29-1; j_call: TRBJ2-5; cdr3_aa: CSVGASPETQYF; cdr3_nt: TGCAGCGTTGGGGCTTCCCCGGAGACCCAGTACTTC
d_call: NA; clone_size: NA; v_call: TRBV29-1; j_call: TRBJ2-2; cdr3_aa: CSVNFGARGELFF; cdr3_nt: TGCAGCGTTAATTTCGGGGCCCGCGGGGAGCTGTTTTTT
d_call: NA; clone_size: NA; v_call: TRBV20-1; j_call: TRBJ1-5; cdr3_aa: CSASRQDQSSIQPQHF; cdr3_nt: TGCAGTGCTAGTCGACAGGACCAAAGCTCCATTCAGCCCCAGCATTTT
d_call: NA; clone_size: NA; v_call: TRBV29-1; j_call: TRBJ2-1; cdr3_aa: CSVEVGVAGSKSGEQFF; cdr3_nt: TGCAGCGTTGAAGTCGGAGTCGCCGGGAGTAAATCTGGTGAGCAGTTCTTC
d_call: NA; clone_size: NA; v_call: TRBV7-9; j_call: TRBJ1-6; cdr3_aa: CASSLGNMGSPLHF; cdr3_nt: TGTGCCAGCAGCTTAGGCAACATGGGGTCACCCCTCCACTTT
d_call: TRBD2; clone_size: few; v_call: TRBV12-3/TRBV12-4; j_call: TRBJ2-3; cdr3_aa: CASSQAGGRKDTQYF; cdr3_nt: TGTGCCAGCAGCCAAGCGGGGGGGCGGAAAGATACGCAGTATTTT
d_call: NA; clone_size: NA; v_call: TRBV4-3; j_call: TRBJ2-7; cdr3_aa: CASSQGLAGSSYEQYF; cdr3_nt: TGCGCCAGCAGCCAAGGCTTGGCGGGAAGCTCCTACGAGCAGTACTTC
d_call: NA; clone_size: many; v_call: TRBV2; j_call: TRBJ2-1; cdr3_aa: CASSEAGYNEQFF; cdr3_nt: TGTGCCAGCAGTGAGGCCGGCTACAATGAGCAGTTCTTC
d_call: TRBD2; clone_size: NA; v_call: TRBV7-2; j_call: TRBJ2-7; cdr3_aa: CASSLRSSGAYEQYF; cdr3_nt: TGTGCCAGCAGCTTAAGGTCTAGCGGCGCCTACGAGCAGTACTTC
d_call: TRBD1; clone_size: NA; v_call: TRBV29-1; j_call: TRBJ2-5; cdr3_aa: CSVEDVATGGFETQYF; cdr3_nt: TGCAGCGTTGAAGATGTTGCGACAGGGGGTTTTGAGACCCAGTACTTC
d_call: NA; clone_size: NA; v_call: TRBV16; j_call: TRBJ2-5; cdr3_aa: CASSPGPAGQYF; cdr3_nt: TGTGCCAGCAGCCCGGGACCCGCCGGGCAGTACTTC
d_call: TRBD1; clone_size: NA; v_call: TRBV4-2; j_call: TRBJ2-1; cdr3_aa: CASSLPTGGTYNEQFF; cdr3_nt: TGTGCCAGCAGCCTACCGACAGGGGGGACCTACAATGAGCAGTTCTTC
d_call: NA; clone_size: NA; v_call: TRBV29-1; j_call: TRBJ1-1; cdr3_aa: CSVAFENTEAFF; cdr3_nt: TGCAGCGTTGCTTTCGAGAACACTGAAGCTTTCTTT
d_call: NA; clone_size: NA; v_call: TRBV5-1; j_call: TRBJ2-7; cdr3_aa: CASSLGGPEQYF; cdr3_nt: TGCGCCAGCAGCTTGGGGGGTCCCGAGCAGTACTTC